The rows below give T cell receptor beta chains drawn from one sample of a study of beta chain features in type 1 diabetes. Generated by immunoSEQ multiplex PCR, the TCRdb table keeps only in-frame clones and is missing some. The sample has hundreds of thousands of clones; around an eighth are singletons. The source material was naive CD4+ T cells from blood. Receptor source: a man between 25 and 39 years old with type 1 diabetes. Both conserved end residues are part of each CDR3. A D gene is named only where the DNA matches it firmly. Only part of the rows carry a size: once, few, many, or a class if the clone is expanded.

d_call: NA
v_call: TRBV2
clone_size: NA
j_call: TRBJ2-1
cdr3_nt: TGTGCCAGCAGACAGGGATTGGACAATGAGCAGTTCTTC
cdr3_aa: CASRQGLDNEQFF

d_call: NA
v_call: TRBV19
clone_size: few
j_call: TRBJ1-4
cdr3_nt: TGTGCCAGTAGCAGTGTTTCAGCGACTAATGAAAAACTGTTTTTT
cdr3_aa: CASSSVSATNEKLFF

d_call: NA
v_call: TRBV28
clone_size: NA
j_call: TRBJ2-2
cdr3_nt: TGTGCCAGCAGCCAGGGATCGAACACCGGGGAGCTGTTTTTT
cdr3_aa: CASSQGSNTGELFF

d_call: NA
v_call: TRBV4-2
clone_size: few
j_call: TRBJ2-7
cdr3_nt: TGTGCCAGCAGCCAAGAGAAGGGAGGCTACGAGCAGTACTTC
cdr3_aa: CASSQEKGGYEQYF

d_call: NA
v_call: TRBV28
clone_size: few
j_call: TRBJ1-1
cdr3_nt: TGTGCCAGCAGTTTTAGAGGGAGGGGGAACACTGAAGCTTTCTTT
cdr3_aa: CASSFRGRGNTEAFF

d_call: TRBD1
v_call: TRBV18
clone_size: NA
j_call: TRBJ2-7
cdr3_nt: TGTGCCAGCTCACCGGGACAGGGGTTGTACGAGCAGTACTTC
cdr3_aa: CASSPGQGLYEQYF

d_call: NA
v_call: TRBV23-1
clone_size: many
j_call: TRBJ2-4
cdr3_nt: TGCGCCAGCAGTCGTAAGGGGCAGCTGCTAGCCAAAAACATTCAGTACTTC
cdr3_aa: CASSRKGQLLAKNIQYF

d_call: NA
v_call: TRBV6-1
clone_size: NA
j_call: TRBJ2-4
cdr3_nt: TGTGCCAGCAGTGAACCGGGAGAAGTAGCCAAAAACATTCAGTACTTC
cdr3_aa: CASSEPGEVAKNIQYF

d_call: TRBD1
v_call: TRBV28
clone_size: NA
j_call: TRBJ2-7
cdr3_nt: TGTGCCAGCAGTAAAGGGGGGACAGGACCCTACGAGCAGTACTTC
cdr3_aa: CASSKGGTGPYEQYF

d_call: TRBD1
v_call: TRBV6-6
clone_size: NA
j_call: TRBJ1-2
cdr3_nt: TGTGCCAGCAGTTACTCCGCGACAGGGAGCTATGGCTACACCTTC
cdr3_aa: CASSYSATGSYGYTF

d_call: TRBD2
v_call: TRBV2
clone_size: few
j_call: TRBJ2-7
cdr3_nt: TGTGCCAGCAGTGTGGGACTAGCGGCCTACGAGCAGTACTTC
cdr3_aa: CASSVGLAAYEQYF

d_call: TRBD2
v_call: TRBV7-2
clone_size: few
j_call: TRBJ2-7
cdr3_nt: TGTGCCAGCAGCTTGGTAGCGGGAGCAATCTACGAGCAGTACTTC
cdr3_aa: CASSLVAGAIYEQYF

d_call: TRBD2
v_call: TRBV9
clone_size: NA
j_call: TRBJ2-2
cdr3_nt: TGTGCCAGCTCCTTCGGGGGGGCACGAAACACCGGGGAGCTGTTTTTT
cdr3_aa: CASSFGGARNTGELFF

d_call: NA
v_call: TRBV29-1
clone_size: NA
j_call: TRBJ2-1
cdr3_nt: TGCAGCGTTGATTACAGGTGGAATGAGCAGTTCTTC
cdr3_aa: CSVDYRWNEQFF

d_call: TRBD2
v_call: TRBV5-6
clone_size: few
j_call: TRBJ2-1
cdr3_nt: TGTGCCAGCAGCCCGACTAGCGTATCCTCCTACAATGAGCAGTTCTTC
cdr3_aa: CASSPTSVSSYNEQFF

d_call: TRBD1
v_call: TRBV7-6
clone_size: NA
j_call: TRBJ2-5
cdr3_nt: TGTGCCAGCAGCCCAACAGGGGCGGTAGGAAGCGACCAGTACTTC
cdr3_aa: CASSPTGAVGSDQYF

d_call: NA
v_call: TRBV5-4
clone_size: few
j_call: TRBJ1-5
cdr3_nt: TGTGCCACAAAACAGAGTCCGAATCAGCCCCAGCATTTT
cdr3_aa: CATKQSPNQPQHF

d_call: TRBD1
v_call: TRBV19
clone_size: few
j_call: TRBJ2-5
cdr3_nt: TGTGCCAGTAGTACACGGACAGGCCGACAAGAGACCCAGTACTTC
cdr3_aa: CASSTRTGRQETQYF

d_call: TRBD2
v_call: TRBV9
clone_size: NA
j_call: TRBJ2-7
cdr3_nt: TGTGCCAGCAGCGTAGATGCGGGAGCCGGGTACGAGCAGTACTTC
cdr3_aa: CASSVDAGAGYEQYF

d_call: TRBD1
v_call: TRBV30
clone_size: NA
j_call: TRBJ2-7
cdr3_nt: TGTGCCTGGAGGAACAGGGGGCACGAGCAGTACTTC
cdr3_aa: CAWRNRGHEQYF

d_call: TRBD2
v_call: TRBV7-7
clone_size: NA
j_call: TRBJ2-2
cdr3_nt: TGTGCCAGCAGCCTTCTAGCGGGGAATGAGGACGGGGAGCTGTTTTTT
cdr3_aa: CASSLLAGNEDGELFF

d_call: TRBD2
v_call: TRBV7-9
clone_size: NA
j_call: TRBJ2-7
cdr3_nt: TGTGCCAGCAGCTTAGCCCCTAGCGGGAGCTCCTACGAGCAGTACTTC
cdr3_aa: CASSLAPSGSSYEQYF